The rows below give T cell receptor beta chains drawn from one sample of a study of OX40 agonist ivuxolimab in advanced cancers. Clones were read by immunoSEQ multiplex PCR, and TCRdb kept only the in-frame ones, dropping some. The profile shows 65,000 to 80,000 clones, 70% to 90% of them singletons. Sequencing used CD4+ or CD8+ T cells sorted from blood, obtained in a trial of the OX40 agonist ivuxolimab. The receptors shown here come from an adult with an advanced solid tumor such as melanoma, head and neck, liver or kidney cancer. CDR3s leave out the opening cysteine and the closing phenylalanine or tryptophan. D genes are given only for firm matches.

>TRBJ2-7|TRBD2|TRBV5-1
ASSLGTSGTEQY
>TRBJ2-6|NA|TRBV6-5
ASSYSSGAGANVLT
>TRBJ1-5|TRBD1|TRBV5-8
ASSQEGTGGQPQH
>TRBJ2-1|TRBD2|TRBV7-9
ASSPVLAGAYNEQF
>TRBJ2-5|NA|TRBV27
ASSLEGRQETQY
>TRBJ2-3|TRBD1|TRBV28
ASSLRTGGTDTQY
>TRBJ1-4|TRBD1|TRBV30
AWSDPGQLFEKLF
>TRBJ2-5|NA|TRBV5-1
ASSLEQIGETQY
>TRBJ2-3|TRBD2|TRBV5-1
ASSLLTSATDTQY
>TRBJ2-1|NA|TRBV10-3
AINSRSSYNEQF
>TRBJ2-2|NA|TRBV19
ASSIVGRELF
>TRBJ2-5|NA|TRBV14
ASSQAPVGGWETQY
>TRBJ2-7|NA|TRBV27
ASSLYLPAGSYEQY
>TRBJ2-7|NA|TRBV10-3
ATGALGGLSYEQY
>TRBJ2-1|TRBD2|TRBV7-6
ASSFSAGGPNF
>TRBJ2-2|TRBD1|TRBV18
ASSLGTANTGELF
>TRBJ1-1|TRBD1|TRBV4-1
ASSHRRGTGVMNTEAF
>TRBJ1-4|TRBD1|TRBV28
ASSLRPGGEKLF
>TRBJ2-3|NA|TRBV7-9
ASSLYRSASTDTQY
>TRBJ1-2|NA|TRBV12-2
ASRSYRDRGNYGYT
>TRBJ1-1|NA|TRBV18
ASSPLIDHTEAF
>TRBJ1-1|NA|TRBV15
ATSRGGLGPF
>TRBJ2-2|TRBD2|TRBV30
AWSFPGLNTGELF
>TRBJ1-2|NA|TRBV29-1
SVESTGGWNYGYT
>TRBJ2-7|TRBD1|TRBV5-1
ASSSDRGTYEQY